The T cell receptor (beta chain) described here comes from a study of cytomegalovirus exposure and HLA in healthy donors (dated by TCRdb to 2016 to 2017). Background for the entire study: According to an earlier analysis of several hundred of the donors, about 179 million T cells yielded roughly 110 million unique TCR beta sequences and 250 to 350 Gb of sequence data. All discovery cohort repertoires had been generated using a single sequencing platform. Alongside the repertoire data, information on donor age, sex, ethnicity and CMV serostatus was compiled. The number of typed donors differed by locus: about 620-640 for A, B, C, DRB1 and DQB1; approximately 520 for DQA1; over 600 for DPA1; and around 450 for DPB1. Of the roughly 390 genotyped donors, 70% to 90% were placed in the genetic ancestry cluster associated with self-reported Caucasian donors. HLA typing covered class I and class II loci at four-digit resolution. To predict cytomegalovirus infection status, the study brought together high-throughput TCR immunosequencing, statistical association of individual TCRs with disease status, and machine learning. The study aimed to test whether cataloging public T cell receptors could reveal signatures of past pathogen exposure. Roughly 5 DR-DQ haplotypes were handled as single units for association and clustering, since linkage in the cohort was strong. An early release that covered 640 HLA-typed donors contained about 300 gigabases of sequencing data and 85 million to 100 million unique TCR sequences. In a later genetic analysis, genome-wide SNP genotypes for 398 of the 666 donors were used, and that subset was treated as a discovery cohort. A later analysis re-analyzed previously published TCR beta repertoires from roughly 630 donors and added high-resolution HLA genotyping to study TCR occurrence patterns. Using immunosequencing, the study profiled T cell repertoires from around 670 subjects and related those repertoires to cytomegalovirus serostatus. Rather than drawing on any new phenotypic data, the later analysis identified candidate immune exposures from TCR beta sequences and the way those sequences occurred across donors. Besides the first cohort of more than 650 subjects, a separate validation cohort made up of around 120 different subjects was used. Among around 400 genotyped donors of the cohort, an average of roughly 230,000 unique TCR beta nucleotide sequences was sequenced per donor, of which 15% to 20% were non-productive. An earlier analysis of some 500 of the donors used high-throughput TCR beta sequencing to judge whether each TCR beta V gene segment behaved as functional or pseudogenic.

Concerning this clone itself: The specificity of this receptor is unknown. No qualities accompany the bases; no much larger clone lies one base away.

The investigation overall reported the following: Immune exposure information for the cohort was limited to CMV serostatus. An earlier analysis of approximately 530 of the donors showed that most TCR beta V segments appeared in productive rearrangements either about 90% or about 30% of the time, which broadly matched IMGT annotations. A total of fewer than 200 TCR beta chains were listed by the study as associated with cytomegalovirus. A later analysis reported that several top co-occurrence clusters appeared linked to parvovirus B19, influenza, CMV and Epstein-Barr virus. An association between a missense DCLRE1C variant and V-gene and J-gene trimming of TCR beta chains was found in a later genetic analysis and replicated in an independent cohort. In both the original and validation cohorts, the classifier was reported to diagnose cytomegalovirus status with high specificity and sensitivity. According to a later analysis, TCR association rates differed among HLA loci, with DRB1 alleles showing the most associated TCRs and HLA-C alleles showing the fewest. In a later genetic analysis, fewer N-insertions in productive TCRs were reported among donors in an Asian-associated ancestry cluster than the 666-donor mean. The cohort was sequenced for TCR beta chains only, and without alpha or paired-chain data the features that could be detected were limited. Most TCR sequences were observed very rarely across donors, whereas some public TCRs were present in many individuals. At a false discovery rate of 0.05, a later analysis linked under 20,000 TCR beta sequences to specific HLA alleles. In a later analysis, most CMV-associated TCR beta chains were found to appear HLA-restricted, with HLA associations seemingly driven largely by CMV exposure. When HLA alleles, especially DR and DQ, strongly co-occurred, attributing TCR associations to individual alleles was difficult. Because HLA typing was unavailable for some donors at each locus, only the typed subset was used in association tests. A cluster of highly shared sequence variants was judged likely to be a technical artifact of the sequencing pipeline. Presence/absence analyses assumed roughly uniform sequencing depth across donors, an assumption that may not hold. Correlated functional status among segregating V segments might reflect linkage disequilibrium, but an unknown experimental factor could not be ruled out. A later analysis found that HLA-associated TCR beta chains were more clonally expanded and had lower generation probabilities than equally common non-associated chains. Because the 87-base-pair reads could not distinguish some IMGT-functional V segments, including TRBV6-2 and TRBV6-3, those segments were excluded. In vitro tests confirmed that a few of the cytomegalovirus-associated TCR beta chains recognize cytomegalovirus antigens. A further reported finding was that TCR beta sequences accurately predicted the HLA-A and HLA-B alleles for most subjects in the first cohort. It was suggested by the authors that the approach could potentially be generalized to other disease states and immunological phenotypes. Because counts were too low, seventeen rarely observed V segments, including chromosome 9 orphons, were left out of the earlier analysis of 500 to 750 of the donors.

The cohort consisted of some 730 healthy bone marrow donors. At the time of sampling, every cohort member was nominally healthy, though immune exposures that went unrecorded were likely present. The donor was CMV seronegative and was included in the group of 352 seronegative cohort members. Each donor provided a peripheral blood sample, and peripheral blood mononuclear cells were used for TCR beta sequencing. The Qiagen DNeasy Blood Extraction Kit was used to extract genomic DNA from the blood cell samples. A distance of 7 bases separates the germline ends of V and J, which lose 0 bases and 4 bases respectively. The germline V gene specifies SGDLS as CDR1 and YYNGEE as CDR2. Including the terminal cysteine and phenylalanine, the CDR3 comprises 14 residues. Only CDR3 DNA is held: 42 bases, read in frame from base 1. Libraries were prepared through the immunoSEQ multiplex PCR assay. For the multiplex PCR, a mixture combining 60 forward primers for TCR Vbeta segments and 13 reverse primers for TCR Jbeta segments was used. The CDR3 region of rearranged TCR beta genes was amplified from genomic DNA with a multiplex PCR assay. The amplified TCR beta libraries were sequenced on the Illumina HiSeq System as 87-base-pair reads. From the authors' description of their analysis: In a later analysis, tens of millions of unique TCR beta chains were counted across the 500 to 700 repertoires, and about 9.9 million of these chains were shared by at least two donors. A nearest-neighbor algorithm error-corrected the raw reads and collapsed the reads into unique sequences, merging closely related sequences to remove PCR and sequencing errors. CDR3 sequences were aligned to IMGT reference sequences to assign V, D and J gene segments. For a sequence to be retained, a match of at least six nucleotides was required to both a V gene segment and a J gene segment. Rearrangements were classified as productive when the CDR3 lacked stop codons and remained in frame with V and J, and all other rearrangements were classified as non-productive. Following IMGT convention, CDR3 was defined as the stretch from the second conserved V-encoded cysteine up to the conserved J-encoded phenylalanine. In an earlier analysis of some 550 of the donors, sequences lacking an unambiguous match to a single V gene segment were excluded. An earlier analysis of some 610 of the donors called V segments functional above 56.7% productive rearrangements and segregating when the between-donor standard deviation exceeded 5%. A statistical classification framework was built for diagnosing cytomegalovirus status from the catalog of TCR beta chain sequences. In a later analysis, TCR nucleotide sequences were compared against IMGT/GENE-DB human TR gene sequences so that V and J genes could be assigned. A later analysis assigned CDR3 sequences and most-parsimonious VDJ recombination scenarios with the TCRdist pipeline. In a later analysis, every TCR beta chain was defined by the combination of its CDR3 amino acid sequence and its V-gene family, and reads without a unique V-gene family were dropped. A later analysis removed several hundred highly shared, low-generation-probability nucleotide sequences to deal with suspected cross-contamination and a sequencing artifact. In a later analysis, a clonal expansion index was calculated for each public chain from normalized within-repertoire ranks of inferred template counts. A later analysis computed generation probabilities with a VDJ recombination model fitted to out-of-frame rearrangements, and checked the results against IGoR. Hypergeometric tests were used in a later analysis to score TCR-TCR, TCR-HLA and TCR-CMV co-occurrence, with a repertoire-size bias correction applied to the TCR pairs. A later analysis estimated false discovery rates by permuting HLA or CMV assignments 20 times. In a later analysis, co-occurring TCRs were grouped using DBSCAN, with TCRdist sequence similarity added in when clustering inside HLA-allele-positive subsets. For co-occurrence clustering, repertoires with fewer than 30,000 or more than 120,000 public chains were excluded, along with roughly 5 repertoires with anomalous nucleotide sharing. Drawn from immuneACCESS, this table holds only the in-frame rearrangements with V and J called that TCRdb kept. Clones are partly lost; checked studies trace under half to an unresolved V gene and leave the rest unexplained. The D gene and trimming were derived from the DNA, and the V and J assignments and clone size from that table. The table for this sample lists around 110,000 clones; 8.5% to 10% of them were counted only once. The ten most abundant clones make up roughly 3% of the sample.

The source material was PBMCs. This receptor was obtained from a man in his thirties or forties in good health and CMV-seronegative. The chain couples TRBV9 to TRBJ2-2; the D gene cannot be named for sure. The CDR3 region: CASSVGQSTGELFF. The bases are TGTGCCAGCAGCGTAGGGCAGTCCACCGGGGAGCTGTTTTTT.